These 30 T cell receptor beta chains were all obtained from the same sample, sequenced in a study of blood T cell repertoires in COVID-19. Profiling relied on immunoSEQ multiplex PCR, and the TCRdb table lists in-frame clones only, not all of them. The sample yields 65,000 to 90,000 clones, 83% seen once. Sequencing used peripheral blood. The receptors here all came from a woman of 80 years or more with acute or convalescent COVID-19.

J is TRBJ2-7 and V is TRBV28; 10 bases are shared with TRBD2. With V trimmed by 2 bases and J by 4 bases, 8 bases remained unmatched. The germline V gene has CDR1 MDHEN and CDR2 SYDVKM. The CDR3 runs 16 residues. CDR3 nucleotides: TGTGCCAGCAGTTTAACCGGGACTAGCGCTTCGTACGAGCAGTACTTC. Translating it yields CASSLTGTSASYEQYF.

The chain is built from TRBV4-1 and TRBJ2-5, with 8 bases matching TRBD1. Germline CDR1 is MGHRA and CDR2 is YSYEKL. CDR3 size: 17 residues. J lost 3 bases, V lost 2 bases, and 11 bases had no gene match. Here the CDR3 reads CASSQHPGTGGEETQYF. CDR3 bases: TGCGCCAGCAGCCAACACCCCGGGACAGGAGGGGAAGAGACCCAGTACTTC.

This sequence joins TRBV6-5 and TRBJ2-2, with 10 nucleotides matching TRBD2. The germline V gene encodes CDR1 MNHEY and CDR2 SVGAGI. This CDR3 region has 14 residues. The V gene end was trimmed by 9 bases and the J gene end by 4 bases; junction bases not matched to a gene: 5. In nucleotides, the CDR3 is TGTGCCAGATTAGCGGGAGGCCTCACCGGGGAGCTGTTTTTT. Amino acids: CARLAGGLTGELFF.

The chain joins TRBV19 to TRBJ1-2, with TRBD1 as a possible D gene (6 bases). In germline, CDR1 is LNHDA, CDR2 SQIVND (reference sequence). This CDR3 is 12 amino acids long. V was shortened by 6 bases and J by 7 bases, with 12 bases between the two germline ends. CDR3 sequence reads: CASSQGLSGYTF. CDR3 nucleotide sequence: TGTGCCAGTAGCCAGGGGTTGTCTGGCTACACCTTC.

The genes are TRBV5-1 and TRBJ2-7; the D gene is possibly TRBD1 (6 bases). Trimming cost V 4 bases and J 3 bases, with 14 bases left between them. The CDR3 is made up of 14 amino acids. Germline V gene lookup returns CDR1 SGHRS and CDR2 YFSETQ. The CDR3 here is CASSDGQIFYEQYF. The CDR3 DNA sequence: TGCGCCAGCAGCGACGGACAGATTTTCTACGAGCAGTACTTC.

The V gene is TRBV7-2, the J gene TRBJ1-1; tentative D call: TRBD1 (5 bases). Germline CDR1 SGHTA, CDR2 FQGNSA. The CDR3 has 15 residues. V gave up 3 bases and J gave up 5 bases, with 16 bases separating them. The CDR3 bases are TGTGCCAGCAGCTTTCGGGGGACGGGGGAGACTGAAGCTTTCTTT. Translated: CASSFRGTGETEAFF.

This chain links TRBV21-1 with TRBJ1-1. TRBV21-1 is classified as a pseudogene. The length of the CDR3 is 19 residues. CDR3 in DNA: TGTGCCAGCAGCAAAGCCGGGGGGGTCCTCCCAAAGGTGAACACTGAAGCTTTCTTT. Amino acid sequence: CASSKAGGVLPKVNTEAFF.

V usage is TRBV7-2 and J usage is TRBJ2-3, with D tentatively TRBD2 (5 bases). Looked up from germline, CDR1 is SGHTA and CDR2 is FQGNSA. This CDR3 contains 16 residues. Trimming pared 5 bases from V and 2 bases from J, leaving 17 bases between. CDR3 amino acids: CASSPRRAPPTDTQYF. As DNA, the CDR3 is TGTGCCAGCAGCCCGAGGCGGGCCCCACCCACAGATACGCAGTATTTT.

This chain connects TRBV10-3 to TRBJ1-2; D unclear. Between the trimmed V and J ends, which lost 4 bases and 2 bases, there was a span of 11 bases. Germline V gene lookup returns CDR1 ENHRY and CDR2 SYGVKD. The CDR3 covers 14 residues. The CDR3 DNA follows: TGTGCCATCAGTGCGGGGTCAACCAACTATGGCTACACCTTC. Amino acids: CAISAGSTNYGYTF.

CDR3: CASSPLAGGSTDTQYF. For the CDR3, the DNA is TGTGCCAGCTCACCACTAGCGGGAGGGAGCACAGATACGCAGTATTTT. The chain couples TRBV18 to TRBJ2-3; 11 bases match TRBD2. The CDR3 runs to 16 residues. V trimming: 1 base; J trimming: 0 bases; junction bases outside the gene matches: 0. CDR1 and CDR2 from the germline V gene are KGHSH and LQKENI.

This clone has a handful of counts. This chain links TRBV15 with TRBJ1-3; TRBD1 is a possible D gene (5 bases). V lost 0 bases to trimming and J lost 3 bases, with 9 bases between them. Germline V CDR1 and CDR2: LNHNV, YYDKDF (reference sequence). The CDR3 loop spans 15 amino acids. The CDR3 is CATSREGVGGNTIYF. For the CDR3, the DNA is TGTGCCACCAGCAGAGAAGGGGTGGGTGGAAACACCATATATTTT. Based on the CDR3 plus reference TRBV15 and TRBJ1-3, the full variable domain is DAMVIQNPRYQVTQFGKPVTLSCSQTLNHNVMYWYQQKSSQAPKLLFHYYDKDFNNEADTPDNFQSRRPNTSFCFLDIRSPGLGDTAMYLCATSREGVGGNTIYFGEGSWLTVV.

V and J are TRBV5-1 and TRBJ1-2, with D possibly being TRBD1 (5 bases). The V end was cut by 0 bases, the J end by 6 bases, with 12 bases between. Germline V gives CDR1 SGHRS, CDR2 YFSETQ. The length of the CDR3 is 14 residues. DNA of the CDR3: TGCGCCAGCAGCTTGGCCCGGGGGACGGATGGCTACACCTTC. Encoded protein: CASSLARGTDGYTF.

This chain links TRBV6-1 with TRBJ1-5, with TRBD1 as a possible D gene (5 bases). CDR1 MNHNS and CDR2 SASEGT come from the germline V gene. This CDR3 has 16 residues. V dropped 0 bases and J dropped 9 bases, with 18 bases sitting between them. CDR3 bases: TGTGCCAGCAGTGAAGCTGGTCAGGGCACCTTTCGGCCCCAGCATTTT. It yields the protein CASSEAGQGTFRPQHF.

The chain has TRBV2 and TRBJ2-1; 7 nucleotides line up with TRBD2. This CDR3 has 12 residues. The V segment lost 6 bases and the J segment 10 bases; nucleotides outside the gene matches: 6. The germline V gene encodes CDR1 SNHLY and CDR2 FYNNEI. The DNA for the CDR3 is TGTGCCAGCAGCAGGCGGGAGAGGGAGCAGTTCTTC. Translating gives CASSRREREQFF.

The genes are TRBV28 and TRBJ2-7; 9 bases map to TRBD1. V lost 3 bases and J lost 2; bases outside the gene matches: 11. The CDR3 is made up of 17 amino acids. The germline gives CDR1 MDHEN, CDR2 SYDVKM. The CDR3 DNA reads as TGTGCCAGCAGTTTGCCTGTAACAGGGGGCTTACCCTACGAGCAGTACTTC. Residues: CASSLPVTGGLPYEQYF.

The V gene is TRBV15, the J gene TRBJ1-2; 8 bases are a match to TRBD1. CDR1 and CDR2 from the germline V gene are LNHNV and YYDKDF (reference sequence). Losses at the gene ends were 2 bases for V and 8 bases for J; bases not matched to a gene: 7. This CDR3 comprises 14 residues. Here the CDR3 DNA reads TGTGCCACCAGCAGAACTTCTACAGGGGGAGGCTACACCTTC. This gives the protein CATSRTSTGGGYTF.

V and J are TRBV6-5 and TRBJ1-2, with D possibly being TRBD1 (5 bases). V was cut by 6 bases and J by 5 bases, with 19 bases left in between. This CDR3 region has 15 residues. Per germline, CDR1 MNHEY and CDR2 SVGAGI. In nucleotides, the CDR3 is TGTGCCAGCAGCTGGATGGAGGGGATGTGGTATGGCTACACCTTC. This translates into CASSWMEGMWYGYTF.

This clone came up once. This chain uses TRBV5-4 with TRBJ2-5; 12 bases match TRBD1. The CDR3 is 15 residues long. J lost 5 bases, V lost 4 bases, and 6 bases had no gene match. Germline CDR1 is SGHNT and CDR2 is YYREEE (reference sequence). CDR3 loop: CASSQGTGGRETQYF. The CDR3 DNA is TGTGCCAGCAGCCAAGGGACAGGGGGCAGGGAGACCCAGTACTTC.

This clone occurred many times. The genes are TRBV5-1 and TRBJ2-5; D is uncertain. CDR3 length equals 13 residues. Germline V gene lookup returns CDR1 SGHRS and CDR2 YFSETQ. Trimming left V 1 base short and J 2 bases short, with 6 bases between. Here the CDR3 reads CASSLLRQETQYF. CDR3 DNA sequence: TGCGCCAGCAGCTTGCTTCGGCAAGAGACCCAGTACTTC.

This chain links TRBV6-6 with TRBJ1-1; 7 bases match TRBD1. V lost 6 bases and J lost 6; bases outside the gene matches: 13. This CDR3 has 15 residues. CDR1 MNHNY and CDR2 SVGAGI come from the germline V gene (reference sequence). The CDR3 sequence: CASRNTDRSRAEAFF. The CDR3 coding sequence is TGTGCCAGCAGAAATACGGACAGGTCGCGGGCTGAAGCTTTCTTT.

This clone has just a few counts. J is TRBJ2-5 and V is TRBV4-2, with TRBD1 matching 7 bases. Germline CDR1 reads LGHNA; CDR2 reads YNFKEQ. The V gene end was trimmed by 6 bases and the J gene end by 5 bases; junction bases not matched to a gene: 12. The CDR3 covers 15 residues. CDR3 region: CASRNTGAVWETQYF. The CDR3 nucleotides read TGTGCCAGCAGGAATACAGGGGCCGTGTGGGAGACCCAGTACTTC.

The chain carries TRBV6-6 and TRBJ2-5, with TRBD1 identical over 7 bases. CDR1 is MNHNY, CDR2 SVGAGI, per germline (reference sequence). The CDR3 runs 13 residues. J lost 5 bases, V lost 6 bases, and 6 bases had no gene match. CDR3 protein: CASSQRGLETQYF. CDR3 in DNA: TGTGCCAGCAGCCAGAGGGGGCTTGAGACCCAGTACTTC.

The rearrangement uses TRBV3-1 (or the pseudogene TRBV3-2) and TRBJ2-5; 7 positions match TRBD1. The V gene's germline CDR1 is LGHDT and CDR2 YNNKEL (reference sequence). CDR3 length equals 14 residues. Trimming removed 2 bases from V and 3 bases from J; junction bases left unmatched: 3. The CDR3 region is CASSQRQGKETQYF. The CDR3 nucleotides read TGTGCCAGCAGCCAAAGACAGGGAAAAGAGACCCAGTACTTC.

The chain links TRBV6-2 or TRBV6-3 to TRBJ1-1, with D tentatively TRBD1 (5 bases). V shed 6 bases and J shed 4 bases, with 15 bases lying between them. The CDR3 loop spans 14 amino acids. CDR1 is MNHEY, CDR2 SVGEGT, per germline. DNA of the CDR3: TGTGCCAGCAGCCTCATGTCGGGGGGCACTGAAGCTTTCTTT. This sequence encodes CASSLMSGGTEAFF.

CDR3 amino acids: CASSPLTLAGNNEQFF. As DNA, the CDR3 is TGCGCCAGCAGCCCTTTAACGCTAGCGGGAAACAATGAGCAGTTCTTC. The chain recombines TRBV5-1 with TRBJ2-1, with 9 bases matching TRBD2. This CDR3 is built from 16 residues. The V segment lost 4 bases and the J segment 5 bases; nucleotides outside the gene matches: 10. Germline lookup yields CDR1 SGHRS and CDR2 YFSETQ.

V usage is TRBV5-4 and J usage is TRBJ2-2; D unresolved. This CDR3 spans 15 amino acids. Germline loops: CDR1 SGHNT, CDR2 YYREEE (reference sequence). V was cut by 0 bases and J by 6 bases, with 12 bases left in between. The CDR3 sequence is CASSLDLAVPGELFF. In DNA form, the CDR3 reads TGTGCCAGCAGCTTGGATCTCGCGGTGCCCGGGGAGCTGTTTTTT.

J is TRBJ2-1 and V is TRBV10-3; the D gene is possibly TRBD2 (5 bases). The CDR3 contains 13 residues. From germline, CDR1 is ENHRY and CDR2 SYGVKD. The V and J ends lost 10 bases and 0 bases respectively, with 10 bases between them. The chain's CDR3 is CATRGGSYNEQFF. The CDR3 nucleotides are TGTGCCACCAGAGGAGGCTCCTACAATGAGCAGTTCTTC.

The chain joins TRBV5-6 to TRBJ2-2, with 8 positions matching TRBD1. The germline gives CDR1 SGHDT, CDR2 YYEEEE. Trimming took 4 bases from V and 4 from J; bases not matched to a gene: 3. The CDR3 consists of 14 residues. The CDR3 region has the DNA TGTGCCAGCAGCCCCGACAGGGGCACCGGGGAGCTGTTTTTT. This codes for CASSPDRGTGELFF. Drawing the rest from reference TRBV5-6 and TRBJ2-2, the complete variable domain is DAGVTQSPTHLIKTRGQQVTLRCSPKSGHDTVSWYQQALGQGPQFIFQYYEEEERQRGNFPDRFSGHQFPNYSSELNVNALLLGDSALYLCASSPDRGTGELFFGEGSRLTVL.

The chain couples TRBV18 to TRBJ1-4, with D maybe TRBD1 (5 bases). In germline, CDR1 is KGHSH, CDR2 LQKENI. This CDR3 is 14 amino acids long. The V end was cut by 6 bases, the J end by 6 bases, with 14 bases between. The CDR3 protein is CASSTGGFDEKLFF. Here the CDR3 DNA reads TGTGCCAGCTCCACGGGGGGTTTCGATGAAAAACTGTTTTTT. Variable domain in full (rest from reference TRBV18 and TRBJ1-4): NAGVMQNPRHLVRRRGQEARLRCSPMKGHSHVYWYRQLPEEGLKFMVYLQKENIIDESGMPKERFSAEFPKEGPSILRIQQVVRGDSAAYFCASSTGGFDEKLFFGSGTQLSVL.

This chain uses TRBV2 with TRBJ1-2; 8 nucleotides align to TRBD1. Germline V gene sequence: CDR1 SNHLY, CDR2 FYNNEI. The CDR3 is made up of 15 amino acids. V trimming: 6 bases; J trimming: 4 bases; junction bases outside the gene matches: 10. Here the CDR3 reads CASSPQGAVGYGYTF. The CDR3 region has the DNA TGTGCCAGCAGCCCTCAGGGGGCGGTTGGCTATGGCTACACCTTC.